This entry features one T cell receptor (beta chain) sequence. These data are taken from a study of CD4 T cells in relation to SARS-CoV-2 and coronaviruses. Produced via immunoSEQ multiplex PCR; TCRdb's table is partial and in-frame only. The sample has 40,000 or so clones; approximately 83% are singletons. V was clipped by 4 bases and J by 7 bases; unmatched bases: 8. Germline V gives CDR1 LGHDT, CDR2 YNNKEL (reference sequence). The CDR3 sequence is 14 residues long. Sequencing was done on a sample of memory CD4+ T cells from PBMCs. The source is an adult with COVID-19. The chain joins TRBV3-1 (or the pseudogene TRBV3-2) to TRBJ1-2, with TRBD1 matching 8 bases. The DNA of the CDR3 is TGTGCCAGCAGCCGCGGGACAGGCGCTATTGGCTACACCTTC. Translation: CASSRGTGAIGYTF.